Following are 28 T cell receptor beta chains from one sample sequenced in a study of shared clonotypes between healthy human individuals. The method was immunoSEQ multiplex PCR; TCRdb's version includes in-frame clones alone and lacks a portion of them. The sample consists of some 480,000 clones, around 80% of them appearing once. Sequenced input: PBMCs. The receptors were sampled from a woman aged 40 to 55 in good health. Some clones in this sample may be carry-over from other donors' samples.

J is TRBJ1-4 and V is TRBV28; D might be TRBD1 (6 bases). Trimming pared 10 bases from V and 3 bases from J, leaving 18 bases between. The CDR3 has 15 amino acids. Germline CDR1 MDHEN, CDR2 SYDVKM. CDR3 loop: CAITRGPRANEKLFF. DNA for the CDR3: TGTGCCATCACCCGGGGGCCTCGAGCTAATGAAAAACTGTTTTTT.

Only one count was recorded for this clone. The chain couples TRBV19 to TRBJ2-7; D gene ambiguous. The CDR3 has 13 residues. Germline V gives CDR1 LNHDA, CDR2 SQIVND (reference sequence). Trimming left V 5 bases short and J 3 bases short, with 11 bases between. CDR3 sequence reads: CASSRSRDYEQYF. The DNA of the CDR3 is TGTGCCAGTAGTCGATCTAGGGACTACGAGCAGTACTTC. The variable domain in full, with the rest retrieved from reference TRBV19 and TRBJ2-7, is DGGITQSPKYLFRKEGQNVTLSCEQNLNHDAMYWYRQDPGQGLRLIYYSQIVNDFQKGDIAEGYSVSREKKESFPLTVTSAQKNPTAFYLCASSRSRDYEQYFGPGTRLTVT.

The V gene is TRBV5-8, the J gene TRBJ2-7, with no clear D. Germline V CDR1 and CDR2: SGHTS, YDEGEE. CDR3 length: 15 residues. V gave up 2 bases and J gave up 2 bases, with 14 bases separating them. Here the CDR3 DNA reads TGTGCCAGCAGCTTTCACACGATGGGTACCTACGAGCAGTACTTC. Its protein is CASSFHTMGTYEQYF.

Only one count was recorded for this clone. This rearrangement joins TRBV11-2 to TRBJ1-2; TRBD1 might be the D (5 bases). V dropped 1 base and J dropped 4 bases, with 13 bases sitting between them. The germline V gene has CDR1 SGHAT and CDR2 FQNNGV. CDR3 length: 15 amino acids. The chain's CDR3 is CASSLGPGTRYGYTF. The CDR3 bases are TGTGCCAGCAGCTTAGGCCCAGGGACCCGCTATGGCTACACCTTC.

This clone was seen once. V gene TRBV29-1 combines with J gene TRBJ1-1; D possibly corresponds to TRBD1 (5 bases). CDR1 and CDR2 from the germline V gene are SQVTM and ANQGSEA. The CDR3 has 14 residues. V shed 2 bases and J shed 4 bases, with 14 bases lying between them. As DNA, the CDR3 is TGCAGCGTTGAAATCCAGGGCTGGCCCACTGAAGCTTTCTTT. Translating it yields CSVEIQGWPTEAFF.

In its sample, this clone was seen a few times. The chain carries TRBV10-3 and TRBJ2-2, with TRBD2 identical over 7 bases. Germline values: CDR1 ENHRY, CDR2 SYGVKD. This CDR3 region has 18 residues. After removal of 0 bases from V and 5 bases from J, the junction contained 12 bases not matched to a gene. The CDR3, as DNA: TGTGCCATCAGTGAGTCCGGAGGCGGGAGTGTGTTAACCGGGGAGCTGTTTTTT. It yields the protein CAISESGGGSVLTGELFF.

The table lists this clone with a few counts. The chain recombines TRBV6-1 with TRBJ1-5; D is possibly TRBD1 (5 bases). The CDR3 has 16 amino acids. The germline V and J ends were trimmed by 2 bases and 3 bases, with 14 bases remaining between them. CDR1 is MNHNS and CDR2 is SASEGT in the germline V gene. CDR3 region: CASSEQWAGHNQPQHF. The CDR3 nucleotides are TGTGCCAGCAGTGAACAATGGGCAGGGCACAATCAGCCCCAGCATTTT.

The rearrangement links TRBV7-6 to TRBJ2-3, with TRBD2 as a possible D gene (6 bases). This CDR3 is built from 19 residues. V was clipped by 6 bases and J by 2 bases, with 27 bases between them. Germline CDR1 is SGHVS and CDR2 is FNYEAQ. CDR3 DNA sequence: TGTGCCAGCAGTTTTCGCCCGTCTGGAGGGGTCGGCATCACAGATACGCAGTATTTT. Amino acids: CASSFRPSGGVGITDTQYF.

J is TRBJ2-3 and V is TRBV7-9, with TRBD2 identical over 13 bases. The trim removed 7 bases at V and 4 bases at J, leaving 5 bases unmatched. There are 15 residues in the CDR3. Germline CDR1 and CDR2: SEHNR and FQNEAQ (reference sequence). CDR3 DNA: TGTGCCAGCAACTCAGGACTAGCGGGAGCAGATACGCAGTATTTT. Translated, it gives CASNSGLAGADTQYF.

For the CDR3, the DNA is TGCGCCAGCAGCCGGCCTGGACAGTCCACTGAAGCTTTCTTT. This translates into CASSRPGQSTEAFF. The chain links TRBV4-1 to TRBJ1-1; weak D call: TRBD1 (6 bases). Germline lookup yields CDR1 MGHRA and CDR2 YSYEKL. V was clipped by 4 bases and J by 4 bases, with 13 bases between them. CDR3 length: 14 residues.

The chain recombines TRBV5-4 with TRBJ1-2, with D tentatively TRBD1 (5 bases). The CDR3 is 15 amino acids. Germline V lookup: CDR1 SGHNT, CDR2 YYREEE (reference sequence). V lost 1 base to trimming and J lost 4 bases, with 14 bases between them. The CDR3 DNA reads TGTGCCAGCAGCTTGAGGTCAGAAGGGGTCTATGGCTACACCTTC. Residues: CASSLRSEGVYGYTF.

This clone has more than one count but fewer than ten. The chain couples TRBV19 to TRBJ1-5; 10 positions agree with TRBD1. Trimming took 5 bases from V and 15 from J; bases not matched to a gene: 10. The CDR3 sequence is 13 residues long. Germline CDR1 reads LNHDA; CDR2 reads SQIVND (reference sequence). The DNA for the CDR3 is TGTGCCAGTAGTGTGGACAGGGGGACGAGGCCGCATTTT. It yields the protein CASSVDRGTRPHF.

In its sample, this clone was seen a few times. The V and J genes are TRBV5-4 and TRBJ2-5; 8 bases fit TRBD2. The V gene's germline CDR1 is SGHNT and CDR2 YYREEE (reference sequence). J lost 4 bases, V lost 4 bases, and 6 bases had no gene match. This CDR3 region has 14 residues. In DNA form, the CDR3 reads TGTGCCAGCAGCCCAGCGGGAGATGGAGAGACCCAGTACTTC. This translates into CASSPAGDGETQYF. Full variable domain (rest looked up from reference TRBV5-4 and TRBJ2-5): ETGVTQSPTHLIKTRGQQVTLRCSSQSGHNTVSWYQQALGQGPQFIFQYYREEENGRGNFPPRFSGLQFPNYSSELNVNALELDDSALYLCASSPAGDGETQYFGPGTRLLVL.

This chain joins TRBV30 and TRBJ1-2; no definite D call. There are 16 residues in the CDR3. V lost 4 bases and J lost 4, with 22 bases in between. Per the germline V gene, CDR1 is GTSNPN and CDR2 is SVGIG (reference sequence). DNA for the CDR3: TGTGCCTGGAACTCTAGATTTCTTAAAGGTGGCTATGGCTACACCTTC. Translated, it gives CAWNSRFLKGGYGYTF.

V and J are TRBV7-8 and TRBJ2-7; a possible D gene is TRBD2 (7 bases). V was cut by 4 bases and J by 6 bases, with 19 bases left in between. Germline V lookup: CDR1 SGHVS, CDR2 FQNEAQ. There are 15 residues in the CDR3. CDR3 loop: CASSSRGGSGAEQYF. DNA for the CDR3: TGTGCCAGCAGCTCGAGGGGGGGGTCGGGTGCCGAGCAGTACTTC.

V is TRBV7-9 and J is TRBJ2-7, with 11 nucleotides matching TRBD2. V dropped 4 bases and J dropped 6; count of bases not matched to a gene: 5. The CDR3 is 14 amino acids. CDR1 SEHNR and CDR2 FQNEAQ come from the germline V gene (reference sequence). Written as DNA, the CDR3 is TGTGCCAGCAGCTCTACTAGCGGGAGTCCCGAGCAGTACTTC. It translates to CASSSTSGSPEQYF. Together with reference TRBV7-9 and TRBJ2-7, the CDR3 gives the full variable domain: DTGVSQNPRHKITKRGQNVTFRCDPISEHNRLYWYRQTLGQGPEFLTYFQNEAQLEKSRLLSDRFSAERPKGSFSTLEIQRTEQGDSAMYLCASSSTSGSPEQYFGPGTRLTVT.

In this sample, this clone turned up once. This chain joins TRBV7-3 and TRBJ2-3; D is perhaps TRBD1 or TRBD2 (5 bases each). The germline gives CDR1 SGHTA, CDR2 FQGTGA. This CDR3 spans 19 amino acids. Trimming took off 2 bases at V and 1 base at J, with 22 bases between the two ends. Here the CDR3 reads CASSLSGIRGQPGTDTQYF. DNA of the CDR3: TGTGCCAGCAGCTTATCAGGGATCCGGGGCCAGCCCGGCACAGATACGCAGTATTTT. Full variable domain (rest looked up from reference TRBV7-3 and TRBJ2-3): GAGVSQTPSNKVTEKGKYVELRCDPISGHTALYWYRQSLGQGPEFLIYFQGTGAADDSGLPNDRFFAVRPEGSVSTLKIQRTERGDSAVYLCASSLSGIRGQPGTDTQYFGPGTRLTVL.

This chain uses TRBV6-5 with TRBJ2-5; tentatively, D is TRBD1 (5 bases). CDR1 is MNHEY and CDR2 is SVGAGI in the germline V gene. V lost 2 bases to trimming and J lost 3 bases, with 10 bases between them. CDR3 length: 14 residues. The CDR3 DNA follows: TGTGCCAGCAGTTACACAGGATTGAAAGAGACCCAGTACTTC. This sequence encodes CASSYTGLKETQYF.

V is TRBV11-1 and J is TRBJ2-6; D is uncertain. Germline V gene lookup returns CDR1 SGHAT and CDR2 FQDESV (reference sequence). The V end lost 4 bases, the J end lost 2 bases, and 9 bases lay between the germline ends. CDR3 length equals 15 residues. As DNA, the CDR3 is TGTGCCAGCAGCTCTCCTAGTGCTGGGGCCAACGTCCTGACTTTC. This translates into CASSSPSAGANVLTF.

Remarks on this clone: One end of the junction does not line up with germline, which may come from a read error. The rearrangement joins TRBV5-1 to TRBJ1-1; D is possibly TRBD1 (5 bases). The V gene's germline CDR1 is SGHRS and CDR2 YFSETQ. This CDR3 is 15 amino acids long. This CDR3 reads CASSLGGAANTEAFF. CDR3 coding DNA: TGCGCCAGCAGTTTGGGAGGGGCAGCTAACACTGAAGCTTTCTTT.

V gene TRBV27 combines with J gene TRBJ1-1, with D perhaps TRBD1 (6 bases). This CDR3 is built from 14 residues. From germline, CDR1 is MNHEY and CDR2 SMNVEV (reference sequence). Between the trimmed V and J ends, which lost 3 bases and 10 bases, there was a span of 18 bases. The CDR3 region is CASSFNLGAGGAFF. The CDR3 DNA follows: TGTGCCAGCAGTTTCAACCTGGGGGCGGGTGGAGCTTTCTTT.

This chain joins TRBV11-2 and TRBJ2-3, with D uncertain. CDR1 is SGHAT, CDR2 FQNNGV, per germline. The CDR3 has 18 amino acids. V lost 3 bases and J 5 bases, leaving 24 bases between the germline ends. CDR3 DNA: TGTGCCAGCAGCTTGCGTCGCACTGATTACCTATTTAGAGATACGCAGTATTTT. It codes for CASSLRRTDYLFRDTQYF.

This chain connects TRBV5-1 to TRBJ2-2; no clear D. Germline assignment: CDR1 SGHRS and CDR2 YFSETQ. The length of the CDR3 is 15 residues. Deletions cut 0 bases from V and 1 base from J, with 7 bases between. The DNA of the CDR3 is TGCGCCAGCAGCTTGGGACAATTGAACACCGGGGAGCTGTTTTTT. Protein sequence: CASSLGQLNTGELFF.

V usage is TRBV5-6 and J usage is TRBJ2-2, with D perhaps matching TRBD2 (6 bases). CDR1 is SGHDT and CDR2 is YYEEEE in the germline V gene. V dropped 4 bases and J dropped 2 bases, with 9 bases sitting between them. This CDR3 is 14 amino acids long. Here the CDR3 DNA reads TGTGCCAGCAGCCTGGCGGGAAACACCGGGGAGCTGTTTTTT. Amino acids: CASSLAGNTGELFF.

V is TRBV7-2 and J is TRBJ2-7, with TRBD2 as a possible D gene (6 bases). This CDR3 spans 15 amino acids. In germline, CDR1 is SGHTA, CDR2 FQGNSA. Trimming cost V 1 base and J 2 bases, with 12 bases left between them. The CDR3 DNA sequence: TGTGCCAGCAGCTTAGGTAGCGGCGCCACCTACGAGCAGTACTTC. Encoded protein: CASSLGSGATYEQYF.

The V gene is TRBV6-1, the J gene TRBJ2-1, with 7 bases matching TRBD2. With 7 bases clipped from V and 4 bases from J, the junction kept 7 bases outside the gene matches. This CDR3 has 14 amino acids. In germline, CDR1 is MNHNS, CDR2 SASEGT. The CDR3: CASIPGGDYNEQFF. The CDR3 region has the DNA TGTGCCAGCATCCCTGGGGGGGATTACAATGAGCAGTTCTTC.

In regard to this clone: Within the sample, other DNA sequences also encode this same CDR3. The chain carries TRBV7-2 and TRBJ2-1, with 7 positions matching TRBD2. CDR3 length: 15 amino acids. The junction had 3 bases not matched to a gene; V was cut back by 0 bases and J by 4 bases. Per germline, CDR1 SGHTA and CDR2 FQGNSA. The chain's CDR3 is CASSLAGGPYNEQFF. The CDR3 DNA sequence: TGTGCCAGCAGCTTAGCGGGAGGGCCTTACAATGAGCAGTTCTTC.

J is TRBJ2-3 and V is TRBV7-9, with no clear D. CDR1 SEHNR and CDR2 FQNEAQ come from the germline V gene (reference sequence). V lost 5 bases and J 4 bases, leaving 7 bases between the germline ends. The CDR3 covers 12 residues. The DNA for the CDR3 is TGTGCCAGCAGCGGCCTTTCAGATACGCAGTATTTT. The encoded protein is CASSGLSDTQYF.